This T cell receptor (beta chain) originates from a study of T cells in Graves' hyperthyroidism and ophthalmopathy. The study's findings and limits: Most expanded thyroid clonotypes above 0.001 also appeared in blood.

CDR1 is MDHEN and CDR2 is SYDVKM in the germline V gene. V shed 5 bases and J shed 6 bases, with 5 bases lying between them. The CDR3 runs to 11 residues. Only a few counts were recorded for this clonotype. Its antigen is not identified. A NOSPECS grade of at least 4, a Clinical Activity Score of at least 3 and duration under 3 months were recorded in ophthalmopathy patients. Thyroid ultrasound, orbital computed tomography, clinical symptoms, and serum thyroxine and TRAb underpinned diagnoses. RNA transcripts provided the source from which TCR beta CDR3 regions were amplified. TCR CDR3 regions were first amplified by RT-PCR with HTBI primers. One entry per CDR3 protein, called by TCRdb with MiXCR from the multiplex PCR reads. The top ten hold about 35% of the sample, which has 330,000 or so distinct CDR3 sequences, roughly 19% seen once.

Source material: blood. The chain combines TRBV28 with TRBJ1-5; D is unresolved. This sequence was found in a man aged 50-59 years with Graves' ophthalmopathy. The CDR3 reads CASSQSQPQHF. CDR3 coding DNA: TGTGCCAGCAGTCAGAGTCAGCCCCAGCATTTT.